A selection of T cell receptor beta chains follows, all from one sample in a study of CD8+CD57+ T cells in acquired aplastic anemia. TCRdb reanalysed the reads using MiXCR and keeps one entry per CDR3 protein. This sample has roughly 250,000 distinct CDR3 sequences, with 82% found just once. Material for sequencing was sorted CD4+, CD8+, or CD8+CD57+ T cells (not recorded which) from PBMCs. The receptors were gathered from a human donor with aplastic anemia. CDR3s include the opening cysteine and the closing phenylalanine or tryptophan. Each record gives: clone size, J gene, D gene, V gene, CDR3 protein, CDR3 DNA. The D gene is left open where the match is weak. Not all rows give a size; the values are once, few, many and, for expanded clones, a class.

clone size: few; J gene: TRBJ1-6; D gene: -; V gene: TRBV5-1; CDR3 protein: CASSPTGGRPPLHF; CDR3 DNA: TGCGCCAGCAGCCCGACCGGGGGCAGACCACCCCTCCACTTT
clone size: -; J gene: TRBJ1-2; D gene: -; V gene: TRBV9; CDR3 protein: CASGGAGDIQLFGYTF; CDR3 DNA: TGTGCCAGCGGCGGGGCTGGGGACATTCAGTTATTTGGCTACACCTTC
clone size: -; J gene: TRBJ1-5; D gene: -; V gene: TRBV7-8; CDR3 protein: CASSLDPDASALSHF; CDR3 DNA: TGTGCCAGCAGCTTAGATCCAGACGCGTCAGCCCTTTCGCATTTT
clone size: -; J gene: TRBJ2-3; D gene: -; V gene: TRBV12-5; CDR3 protein: CASGFSQGTQYF; CDR3 DNA: TGTGCTAGTGGTTTTTCCCAGGGGACGCAGTATTTT
clone size: -; J gene: TRBJ2-1; D gene: TRBD1; V gene: TRBV20-1; CDR3 protein: CSAKGQGKLEFF; CDR3 DNA: TGCAGTGCAAAAGGACAGGGTAAACTCGAGTTCTTC
clone size: -; J gene: TRBJ2-7; D gene: -; V gene: TRBV7-9; CDR3 protein: CATSVRGLAYEQEF; CDR3 DNA: TGTGCCACCAGCGTCCGGGGCCTCGCCTACGAGCAGGAGTTC
clone size: -; J gene: TRBJ2-3; D gene: -; V gene: TRBV24-1; CDR3 protein: CATSGKQPPTRADTQYF; CDR3 DNA: TGTGCCACCAGTGGTAAGCAACCACCGACTAGAGCAGATACGCAGTATTTT
clone size: -; J gene: TRBJ2-7; D gene: -; V gene: TRBV2; CDR3 protein: CASSPSPGEGSYEQYF; CDR3 DNA: TGTGCCAGCAGCCCATCGCCGGGAGAGGGCTCCTACGAACAGTACTTC
clone size: -; J gene: TRBJ1-6; D gene: -; V gene: TRBV7-3; CDR3 protein: CASSLGGGDYNTPLHF; CDR3 DNA: TGTGCCAGCAGCTTGGGGGGGGGCGACTATAATACACCCCTCCACTTT
clone size: -; J gene: TRBJ2-1; D gene: TRBD2; V gene: TRBV19; CDR3 protein: CASSGTSVGNEQFF; CDR3 DNA: TGTGCCAGTAGTGGGACTAGCGTAGGAAATGAGCAGTTCTTC
clone size: -; J gene: TRBJ2-3; D gene: TRBD1; V gene: TRBV2; CDR3 protein: CASSLTGGPCAYNF; CDR3 DNA: TGTGCCAGCAGCTTAACAGGGGGACCCTGTGCCTACAATTTC
clone size: -; J gene: TRBJ2-3; D gene: -; V gene: TRBV10-2; CDR3 protein: CASSVPSLAGDTETQYF; CDR3 DNA: TGTGCCAGCAGTGTCCCTTCTCTAGCAGGAGATACAGAAACGCAGTATTTT
clone size: -; J gene: TRBJ2-1; D gene: -; V gene: TRBV9; CDR3 protein: CASSLERRQGGNEQFF; CDR3 DNA: TGTGCCAGCAGCTTGGAAAGACGACAGGGAGGAAACGAGCAGTTCTTC
clone size: once; J gene: TRBJ1-5; D gene: -; V gene: TRBV7-6; CDR3 protein: CASSLAYGTKQTQF; CDR3 DNA: TGTGCCAGCAGCTTAGCCTACGGCACAAAACAGACCCAGTTT
clone size: -; J gene: TRBJ1-6; D gene: -; V gene: TRBV9; CDR3 protein: CASGLAGHMQYSVHF; CDR3 DNA: TGTGCCAGCGGCTTAGCTGGGCACATGCAGTACTCCGTCCACTTT
clone size: -; J gene: TRBJ1-2; D gene: TRBD1; V gene: TRBV9; CDR3 protein: CATSRDRGPSVAYGYTF; CDR3 DNA: TGTGCCACCAGCAGGGACAGGGGGCCCTCGGTAGCCTATGGCTACACCTTC
clone size: -; J gene: TRBJ2-5; D gene: -; V gene: TRBV7-9; CDR3 protein: CASSLTGSYGANVYF; CDR3 DNA: TGTGCCAGCAGCTTAACGGGTAGCTACGGGGCCAACGTCTACTTC
clone size: -; J gene: TRBJ2-5; D gene: -; V gene: TRBV5-8; CDR3 protein: CASSSWERTETQYF; CDR3 DNA: TGTGCCAGCAGCTCTTGGGAGCGTACGGAGACCCAGTACTTC
clone size: -; J gene: TRBJ1-2; D gene: -; V gene: TRBV5-4; CDR3 protein: CASSQARAGGYTF; CDR3 DNA: TGCGCCAGCAGCCAAGCTCGTGCAGGTGGCTACACCTTC
clone size: once; J gene: TRBJ2-3; D gene: -; V gene: TRBV5-5; CDR3 protein: CASGDSQADTQYF; CDR3 DNA: TGTGCCAGCGGGGACTCGCAGGCAGATACGCAGTATTTT
clone size: once; J gene: TRBJ1-2; D gene: -; V gene: TRBV5-6; CDR3 protein: CVSSWERDGLVYGYTF; CDR3 DNA: TGTGTCAGCAGCTGGGAGAGGGACGGTCTCGTATATGGCTACACCTTC
clone size: -; J gene: TRBJ2-5; D gene: -; V gene: TRBV12-3/TRBV12-4; CDR3 protein: CASSGGVYGYTFGF; CDR3 DNA: -